What follows are 5 T cell receptor beta chains derived from one specimen sequenced in a study of cytomegalovirus exposure and HLA in healthy donors. Data came from immunoSEQ multiplex PCR; TCRdb stores just in-frame clones and leaves some out. The sample shows around 56,000 clones, just over 90% of them seen only once. The sequenced sample was PBMCs. These receptors all come from a woman under 30 in good health and CMV-seropositive.

The chain couples TRBV6-6 to TRBJ2-7; perhaps TRBD1 as D (6 bases). CDR1 MNHNY and CDR2 SVGAGI come from the germline V gene (reference sequence). Trimming took 4 bases from V and 0 from J, leaving 7 bases between them. This CDR3 is built from 13 residues. CDR3 bases: TGTGCCAGCAGTTCAGGGGACTCCTACGAGCAGTACTTC. It codes for CASSSGDSYEQYF.

The chain recombines TRBV18 with TRBJ1-2; D gene unclear. Germline V gene lookup returns CDR1 KGHSH and CDR2 LQKENI. Trimming took 1 base from V and 7 from J, leaving 13 bases between them. The CDR3 runs 14 residues. CDR3 sequence: CASSPLEGSSGYTF. In nucleotides, the CDR3 is TGTGCCAGCTCACCACTCGAGGGATCGAGTGGCTACACCTTC.

The V and J genes are TRBV5-1 and TRBJ2-3; tentative D call: TRBD2 (6 bases). The CDR3 loop spans 15 amino acids. The ends were cut back, 1 base at V and 0 bases at J, with 9 bases in the middle. Germline CDR1 and CDR2: SGHRS and YFSETQ. CDR3 sequence reads: CASSLTRGSTDTQYF. Written as DNA, the CDR3 is TGCGCCAGCAGCTTGACACGGGGGAGCACAGATACGCAGTATTTT.

The V and J genes are TRBV19 and TRBJ2-6; D gene unclear. The germline gives CDR1 LNHDA, CDR2 SQIVND (reference sequence). The length of the CDR3 is 15 residues. Trimming shortened V by 0 bases and J by 2 bases, and 5 bases separated the two germline ends. DNA for the CDR3: TGTGCCAGTAGTATAGACCGGGCTGGGGCCAACGTCCTGACTTTC. Translation: CASSIDRAGANVLTF. Supplemented by reference TRBV19 and TRBJ2-6, the full variable domain reads DGGITQSPKYLFRKEGQNVTLSCEQNLNHDAMYWYRQDPGQGLRLIYYSQIVNDFQKGDIAEGYSVSREKKESFPLTVTSAQKNPTAFYLCASSIDRAGANVLTFGAGSRLTVL.

The chain carries TRBV4-2 and TRBJ2-5, with 8 bases matching TRBD2. The DNA matches TRBJ2-7 better at its end, which makes the J call doubtful. CDR1 is LGHNA and CDR2 is YNFKEQ in the germline V gene. The CDR3 sequence is 15 residues long. The DNA for the CDR3 is TGTGCCAGCAGCCAAGATCGGGGGACTAGCTACGAGCAGTACTTC. This encodes CASSQDRGTSYEQYF.